This T cell receptor (beta chain) was sequenced for a study of blood T cell repertoires in COVID-19 (dated by TCRdb to about 2020). Background on the whole study: Samples covering the acute and convalescent phases of COVID-19 were provided by collaborators in the United States, Italy and Spain. The prospective study material was composed of cDNA or gDNA derived from T cells, B-cell-depleted T cells, or PBMCs. The dataset comprised deeply sampled blood TCRbeta repertoires from subjects exposed to, actively infected with, or recovered from COVID-19. The repertoires were made available in a free public database intended to serve as a resource for research on the immune response to SARS-CoV-2. Samples came from the ongoing ImmuneRACE study (first 160 participants) plus 1,254 subjects from 6 global collaborators. Nearly every sample came with metadata listing a de-identified subject ID, COVID-19 status, age in years and sex. Where HLA class I and class II types were available, the types were taken from metadata supplied by the sample provider, not from assay-based typing.

TCRbeta CDR3 regions were amplified from genomic DNA using the immunoSEQ Assay, a bias-controlled multiplex PCR. As for the authors' bioinformatics: The number of nucleated cells in each sample was estimated from the amplification of reference gene primers within the assay. To quantify the absolute abundance of each unique TCRbeta CDR3 rearrangement, sequence reads were collapsed and filtered. Productive Simpson clonality was computed per sample as the square root of Simpson's diversity index over productive rearrangements. What TCRdb holds here is the immuneACCESS table cut down to in-frame rearrangements. Part of the clones is not present; checked against another copy, under half of the missing clones reflect an unresolved V gene, and the others are unexplained. That table gives V, J and clone size, and the DNA gave D and trimming. This sample comprises about 210,000 clones, about nine tenths of them detected only once. The ten largest account for 10% of the sample.

Paper-wide results and their limitations: The quantity of clinical and demographic metadata differed by source and by participant and was supplied without curation.

Participants in the prospective study were aged roughly 18 to 89 years, lived in 20 to 30 United States geographic areas, and enrolled through a virtual design. In the prospective study, participants were assigned to cohorts based on the clinical history participants reported in a screening survey and a study questionnaire. In the prospective study, mobile phlebotomists collected whole blood, serum and a nasopharyngeal or oropharyngeal swab from each participant. Additional blood draws and questionnaires over an approximately two-month period could optionally be provided by prospective study participants. Prospective study blood samples were shipped either frozen or at room temperature before DNA extraction. This clone was observed a handful of times. What antigen it recognizes has not been identified. Base qualities are missing; no much larger clone stands one base away. V and J lose 3 bases and 1 base, and a span of 7 bases separates them. The germline V gene (reference sequence) provides CDR1 LNHDA and CDR2 SQIVND. Inclusive of the bounding cysteine and phenylalanine, the CDR3 is 13 residues long. The entry retains the CDR3 DNA only, 39 bases that are in frame from base 1.

Input material: PBMCs or T cells enriched from blood (not recorded which). The chain is encoded by TRBV19 joined to TRBJ2-7, with the identity of the D gene unclear. The receptor was isolated from a man between 18 and 35 years old with acute COVID-19. Here the CDR3 is given as CASSMQVSYEQYF. The sequenced DNA: TGTGCCAGTAGTATGCAGGTTTCCTACGAGCAGTACTTC. Outside the CDR3, residues come from the reference TRBV19 and TRBJ2-7 proteins, so the full variable domain is: DGGITQSPKYLFRKEGQNVTLSCEQNLNHDAMYWYRQDPGQGLRLIYYSQIVNDFQKGDIAEGYSVSREKKESFPLTVTSAQKNPTAFYLCASSMQVSYEQYFGPGTRLTVT.